Below are 16 T cell receptor beta chains sequenced from a single sample in a study of T cell changes during pregnancy in multiple sclerosis. Some clones are missing from TCRdb's copy, which holds only in-frame ones; the method was immunoSEQ multiplex PCR. This sample carries tens of thousands of clones, roughly 92% of them seen once, and the ten largest clones take roughly 0.71%. The input for sequencing was CD4+ T cells from peripheral blood mononuclear cells, taken in the third trimester of pregnancy. These receptors originate from a female donor with multiple sclerosis, enrolled in a pregnancy study.

The V and J genes are TRBV5-5 and TRBJ1-1, with a weak D call TRBD1 (5 bases). The CDR3 consists of 14 residues. The germline V and J ends were trimmed by 0 bases and 7 bases, with 13 bases remaining between them. Germline values: CDR1 SGHKS, CDR2 YYEKEE (reference sequence). CDR3 sequence: CASSLAVDSREAFF. As DNA, the CDR3 is TGTGCCAGCAGCTTGGCCGTCGACAGTCGTGAAGCTTTCTTT.

This clone was observed once. The rearrangement uses TRBV2 and TRBJ1-1; D is uncertain. Between the trimmed V and J ends, which lost 8 bases and 4 bases, there was a span of 20 bases. The CDR3 is made up of 15 amino acids. Germline V gene lookup returns CDR1 SNHLY and CDR2 FYNNEI. The CDR3 DNA follows: TGTGCCAGCTCGCGGGCACCGGGCCCCAGCACTGAAGCTTTCTTT. Its translation: CASSRAPGPSTEAFF.

This clone has a single count. This chain connects TRBV9 to TRBJ2-5, with TRBD2 matching 8 bases. V lost 0 bases to trimming and J lost 4 bases; unmatched junction nucleotides: 2. The CDR3 length is 14 residues. CDR1 and CDR2 from the germline V gene are SGDLS and YYNGEE. CDR3 sequence (DNA): TGTGCCAGCAGCGTAGATGCGGGGGGAGAGACCCAGTACTTC. Translating it yields CASSVDAGGETQYF.

The CDR3 DNA sequence: TGTGCCAGCTCACTAGCGCAATACGAGCAGTACTTC. Protein: CASSLAQYEQYF. The gene calls are TRBV18 and TRBJ2-7; tentatively, D is TRBD2 (5 bases). Trimming shortened V by 4 bases and J by 4 bases, and 8 bases separated the two germline ends. The length of the CDR3 is 12 residues. Germline CDR1 is KGHSH and CDR2 is LQKENI.

The V and J genes are TRBV7-2 and TRBJ2-7, with 9 bases aligning to TRBD1. V dropped 4 bases and J dropped 2; count of bases not matched to a gene: 9. CDR1 and CDR2 (germline): SGHTA, FQGNSA. The CDR3 totals 16 residues. In DNA form, the CDR3 reads TGTGCCAGCAGCTCCTCCGGGACAGGGCGGCCCTACGAGCAGTACTTC. This sequence encodes CASSSSGTGRPYEQYF.

This chain links TRBV7-2 with TRBJ1-2; D is possibly TRBD1 (5 bases). V was shortened by 5 bases and J by 3 bases, with 16 bases between the two germline ends. Germline assignment: CDR1 SGHTA and CDR2 FQGNSA. The length of the CDR3 is 15 residues. The CDR3 sequence is CASSAAVGPDYGYTF. The DNA for the CDR3 is TGTGCCAGCAGCGCCGCGGTGGGGCCCGACTATGGCTACACCTTC.

The chain couples TRBV7-2 to TRBJ1-2, with TRBD1 identical over 8 bases. V lost 5 bases and J lost 4; bases outside the gene matches: 9. From germline, CDR1 is SGHTA and CDR2 FQGNSA. The CDR3 sequence is 15 residues long. The CDR3, as DNA: TGTGCCAGCAGCCCAAGGACAGGGCTAGGCTATGGCTACACCTTC. It translates to CASSPRTGLGYGYTF.

V and J are TRBV9 and TRBJ2-6; 9 positions match TRBD1. Per germline, CDR1 SGDLS and CDR2 YYNGEE. CDR3 length equals 15 residues. The V and J ends lost 3 bases and 6 bases, in that order; junction bases with no gene match: 4. CDR3 sequence: CASSAGDREANVLTF. The CDR3 bases are TGTGCCAGCAGCGCCGGGGACAGGGAGGCCAACGTCCTGACTTTC.

The chain is built from TRBV9 and TRBJ1-6; D uncertain. From germline, CDR1 is SGDLS and CDR2 YYNGEE. The CDR3 consists of 14 residues. V lost 4 bases, J lost 1 base, and 6 bases lay in between. CDR3 nucleotides: TGTGCCAGCAGCTATTTGTCCTATAATTCACCCCTCCACTTT. It translates to CASSYLSYNSPLHF. The full variable domain, rest sourced from reference TRBV9 and TRBJ1-6, is DSGVTQTPKHLITATGQRVTLRCSPRSGDLSVYWYQQSLDQGLQFLIQYYNGEERAKGNILERFSAQQFPDLHSELNLSSLELGDSALYFCASSYLSYNSPLHFGNGTRLTVT.

This clone is a singleton in its sample. This chain uses TRBV4-3 with TRBJ1-5, with D uncertain. In germline, CDR1 is LGHNA, CDR2 YSLEER. This CDR3 region has 15 residues. Trimming removed 5 bases from V and 9 bases from J, with 20 bases in between. The CDR3 spells CASSTGRNHEAPQHF. CDR3 nucleotides: TGCGCCAGCAGCACCGGCCGAAACCATGAGGCGCCCCAGCATTTT.

This rearrangement joins TRBV4-1 to TRBJ2-3; 7 bases are shared with TRBD2. This CDR3 contains 16 residues. Germline trimming cut 0 bases from V and 5 bases from J; bases unmatched to any gene: 8. Germline V gene lookup returns CDR1 MGHRA and CDR2 YSYEKL. The CDR3 here is CASSQEGAGRGDTQYF. The DNA for the CDR3 is TGCGCCAGCAGCCAAGAAGGAGCGGGGCGCGGAGATACGCAGTATTTT.

Turning to this clone: Distinct nucleotide sequences in the sample also encode this CDR3. This chain connects TRBV11-1 to TRBJ1-2, with 8 positions matching TRBD1. Per the germline V gene, CDR1 is SGHAT and CDR2 is FQDESV (reference sequence). Germline trimming cut 6 bases from V and 2 bases from J; bases unmatched to any gene: 2. The CDR3 runs 13 residues. This CDR3 is CASSPGGNYGYTF. DNA of the CDR3: TGTGCCAGCAGTCCAGGGGGCAACTATGGCTACACCTTC.

The V gene is TRBV4-3, the J gene TRBJ2-2; D gene uncertain. V was trimmed by 2 bases and J by 8 bases, leaving 12 bases between them. Germline CDR1 and CDR2: LGHNA and YSLEER. CDR3 length: 14 residues. This chain's CDR3 is CASSQSRLSGELFF. DNA of the CDR3: TGCGCCAGCAGCCAAAGTCGACTTTCTGGGGAGCTGTTTTTT.

The CDR3, as DNA: TGTGCCAGCAGTTACGTCGATCAGCCCCAGCATTTT. Translated: CASSYVDQPQHF. The genes are TRBV6-6 and TRBJ1-5; no clear D gene. This CDR3 comprises 12 residues. The V end was cut by 2 bases, the J end by 5 bases, with 4 bases between. Germline assignment: CDR1 MNHNY and CDR2 SVGAGI (reference sequence).

This rearrangement joins TRBV6-5 to TRBJ1-6; TRBD1 aligns across 7 bases. CDR1 is MNHEY and CDR2 is SVGAGI in the germline V gene. Trimming took 8 bases from V and 6 from J; bases not matched to a gene: 7. The CDR3 contains 14 residues. The CDR3 sequence: CASRRQGPNSPLHF. CDR3 in DNA: TGTGCCAGCCGCAGACAGGGCCCTAATTCACCCCTCCACTTT.

The chain joins TRBV30 to TRBJ1-2, with TRBD1 as a possible D gene (6 bases). V lost 0 bases, J lost 4 bases, and 9 bases lay in between. The CDR3 sequence is 13 residues long. CDR1 GTSNPN and CDR2 SVGIG come from the germline V gene (reference sequence). The DNA for the CDR3 is TGTGCCTGGAGTGTACAGGGCTTCTATGGCTACACCTTC. Its protein product is CAWSVQGFYGYTF.